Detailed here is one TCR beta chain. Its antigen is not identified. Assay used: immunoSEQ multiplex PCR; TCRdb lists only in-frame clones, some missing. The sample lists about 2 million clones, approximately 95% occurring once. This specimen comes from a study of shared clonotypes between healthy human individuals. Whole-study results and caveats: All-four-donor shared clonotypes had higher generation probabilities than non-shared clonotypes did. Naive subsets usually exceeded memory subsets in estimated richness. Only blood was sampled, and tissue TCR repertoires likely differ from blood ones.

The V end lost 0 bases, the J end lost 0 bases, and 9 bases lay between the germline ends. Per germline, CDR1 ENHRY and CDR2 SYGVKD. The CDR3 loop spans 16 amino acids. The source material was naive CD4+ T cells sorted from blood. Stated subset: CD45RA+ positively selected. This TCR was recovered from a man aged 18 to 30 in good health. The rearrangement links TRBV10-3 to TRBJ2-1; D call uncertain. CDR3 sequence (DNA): TGTGCCATCAGTGAGTCAGGCAAGAGCTCCTACAATGAGCAGTTCTTC. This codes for CAISESGKSSYNEQFF.